In this sample, the clone carrying this TCR beta chain turned up once. Per the original methods: Amplified reference gene primers provided the basis for estimating nucleated cell counts. The protocol was immunoSEQ multiplex PCR, while the TCRdb copy is restricted to in-frame clones and leaves out a portion. From that table come the V and J calls and clone size; the DNA was used to work out D and trimming. The table lists some 110,000 clones, roughly 81% of them singletons. These data belong to a study of blood T cell repertoires in COVID-19. Overall study context: Nucleic acid was either cDNA or gDNA, and it came from T cells, B-cell-depleted T cells, or PBMCs.

The germline CDR1 and CDR2 sequences are MNHEY and SVGEGT. The CDR3 sequence is 14 residues long. V was pared by 1 base and J by 2 bases, with 7 bases between. Sequenced input: peripheral blood. V gene TRBV6-2 or TRBV6-3 combines with J gene TRBJ2-3, with D uncertain. The sequence came from a man in his forties with acute or convalescent COVID-19. The CDR3 nucleotides read TGTGCCAGCAGTTACTATCTCCCCACAGATACGCAGTATTTT. Amino acids: CASSYYLPTDTQYF.